A selection of T cell receptor beta chains follows, all from one sample in a study of T cell repertoires in cytomegalovirus infection. TCRdb independently ran MiXCR on the reads; one entry per CDR3 protein. The data show approximately 590,000 distinct CDR3 sequences, 40% seen once. No cognate antigen is known for these TCRs. This specimen consisted of cultured PBMCs, obtained from culture after CMV antigen stimulation. All receptors derive from a human donor in good health (CMV status not recorded). Some clones in this sample may be carry-over from other donors' samples. Both conserved end residues are part of each CDR3. The order of the fields is D gene, clone size, V gene, J gene, CDR3 protein, CDR3 DNA. A D gene is named only where the DNA matches it firmly. Size tells how often a clone was seen (once, few, many) or the class of an expanded clone, and some rows leave it out.

.	.	TRBV12-3/TRBV12-4	TRBJ2-3	CASSLAPPQNTQYF	TGTGCCAGCAGTTTAGCTCCCCCCCAGAATACGCAGTATTTT
TRBD2	.	TRBV20-1	TRBJ2-7	CSASDWGTTYEQYF	TGCAGTGCTAGTGATTGGGGGACTACCTACGAGCAGTACTTC
.	many	TRBV7-2	TRBJ2-3	CASSPLGQRGLDTQYF	TGTGCCAGCAGCCCCCTCGGACAGCGGGGATTAGATACGCAGTATTTT
.	few	TRBV5-1	TRBJ1-4	CASSLSSNRVEKLFF	TGCGCCAGCAGCTTGAGTTCAAATCGGGTTGAAAAACTGTTTTTT
.	.	TRBV7-2	TRBJ2-2	CASSLRGQPGELFF	TGTGCCAGCAGCCTCCGGGGCCAGCCCGGGGAGCTGTTTTTT
TRBD1	many	TRBV7-2	TRBJ2-5	CASSLRGTGWAQETQYF	TGTGCCAGCAGCTTACGGGGGACAGGGTGGGCCCAAGAGACCCAGTACTTC
.	.	TRBV15	TRBJ1-1	CATSVGFQNPRAEAFF	TGTGCCACCAGCGTAGGATTTCAGAACCCGAGGGCTGAAGCTTTCTTT
.	few	TRBV27	TRBJ1-5	CASSFLTAYYSNQPQHF	TGTGCCAGCAGTTTCTTAACAGCCTATTATAGCAATCAGCCCCAGCATTTT
TRBD2	.	TRBV4-1	TRBJ2-5	CASSPGLRQETQYF	TGCGCCAGCAGCCCGGGACTACGCCAAGAGACCCAGTACTTC
.	.	TRBV7-9	TRBJ1-1	CASSLQGRATEAFF	TGTGCCAGCAGCCTTCAGGGTAGGGCCACTGAAGCTTTCTTT
.	many	TRBV7-2	TRBJ1-6	CASSLQGFGSPLHF	TGTGCCAGCAGCCTACAGGGTTTTGGTTCACCCCTCCACTTT
.	.	TRBV7-6	TRBJ2-7	CASSLGWQGPYEQYF	TGTGCCAGCAGCCTCGGATGGCAGGGCCCCTACGAGCAGTACTTC
TRBD2	.	TRBV7-2	TRBJ2-1	CASSPWGTSEVEQFF	TGTGCCAGCAGCCCGTGGGGGACTAGCGAGGTTGAGCAGTTCTTC
.	.	TRBV6-2/TRBV6-3	TRBJ2-7	CASNRPGSAYEQYF	TGTGCCAGCAATCGTCCGGGATCCGCCTACGAGCAGTACTTC
TRBD2	.	TRBV7-8	TRBJ2-5	CASSLRGGGGVETQYF	TGTGCCAGCAGCTTAAGGGGGGGCGGGGGGGTCGAGACCCAGTACTTC
.	.	TRBV7-6	TRBJ2-1	CASSLPSLNNEQFF	TGTGCCAGCAGCTTACCTTCGCTAAACAATGAGCAGTTCTTC
.	.	TRBV5-1	TRBJ1-1	CASPWPHRRFF	TGCGCCAGCCCCTGGCCGCACCGTCGTTTCTTT
.	.	TRBV28	TRBJ2-7	CASSLGQVNYEQYF	TGTGCCAGCAGTTTAGGGCAGGTCAACTACGAGCAGTACTTC
.	.	TRBV7-2	TRBJ1-2	CASSSKRGPGGYTF	TGTGCCAGCAGTTCCAAGCGGGGACCAGGGGGCTACACCTTC
.	few	TRBV11-2	TRBJ1-4	CASSLARVPNEKLFF	TGTGCCAGCAGCTTGGCGAGGGTGCCTAATGAAAAACTGTTTTTT
TRBD1	few	TRBV12-3/TRBV12-4	TRBJ2-7	CASRPGQGDYEQYF	TGTGCCAGCAGACCGGGACAGGGAGACTACGAGCAGTACTTC
.	few	TRBV6-2/TRBV6-3	TRBJ2-7	CASSVRTDTYEQYF	TGTGCCAGCAGTGTGAGGACAGATACCTACGAGCAGTACTTC
.	.	TRBV7-9	TRBJ2-7	CASSHPRDSLVWEQYF	TGTGCCAGCAGCCACCCCCGGGACTCTCTGGTGTGGGAGCAGTACTTC
.	few	TRBV7-2	TRBJ2-3	CASSQPPTDTQYF	TGTGCCAGCAGCCAGCCTCCGACAGATACGCAGTATTTT
TRBD2	.	TRBV20-1	TRBJ2-1	CSARRGTSGSRDEQFF	TGCAGTGCTAGGCGCGGGACTAGCGGGAGTAGGGATGAGCAGTTCTTC
.	many	TRBV7-2	TRBJ1-1	CASSESGVVDTEAFF	TGTGCCAGCAGCGAAAGCGGGGTTGTTGACACTGAAGCTTTCTTT
TRBD2	.	TRBV28	TRBJ2-2	CASSTSGHTGELFF	TGTGCCAGCAGTACTAGCGGGCACACCGGGGAGCTGTTTTTT
TRBD2	.	TRBV29-1	TRBJ2-3	CSVTIAGGSTDTQYF	TGCAGCGTCACGATAGCGGGAGGAAGCACAGATACGCAGTATTTT
.	.	TRBV23-1	TRBJ2-5	CASTRDQETQYF	TGCGCCAGCACCAGAGACCAAGAGACCCAGTACTTC
TRBD1	.	TRBV7-9	TRBJ1-1	CASSVTDGQDEAFF	TGTGCCAGCAGCGTCACCGATGGACAGGACGAAGCTTTCTTT
TRBD1	.	TRBV2	TRBJ2-2	CASMGTGFGELFF	TGTGCCAGCATGGGGACAGGGTTCGGGGAGCTGTTTTTT
.	many	TRBV7-8	TRBJ1-4	CASSSDIMPGEKLFF	TGTGCCAGCAGCTCTGACATTATGCCGGGTGAAAAACTGTTTTTT
.	few	TRBV28	TRBJ2-3	CASTEDSTDTQYF	TGTGCCAGCACAGAGGACAGCACAGATACGCAGTATTTT
TRBD2	.	TRBV12-3/TRBV12-4	TRBJ2-1	CASSSVSGGINEQFF	TGTGCCAGCAGTTCCGTTAGCGGGGGGATCAATGAGCAGTTCTTC
.	few	TRBV14	TRBJ1-2	CASSQDQGPFGYGYTF	TGTGCCAGCAGCCAAGATCAGGGCCCCTTCGGCTATGGCTACACCTTC
.	few	TRBV3-1	TRBJ2-7	CASSQDPYEQYF	TGTGCCAGCAGCCAAGACCCCTACGAGCAGTACTTC
.	.	TRBV29-1	TRBJ1-5	CSVGGGGNQPQHF	TGCAGCGTTGGGGGGGGAGGCAATCAGCCCCAGCATTTT
.	.	TRBV12-3/TRBV12-4	TRBJ1-5	CASRKELGGNQPQHF	TGTGCCAGCAGAAAAGAACTCGGGGGCAATCAGCCCCAGCATTTT
.	.	TRBV2	TRBJ1-3	CAIRVRSDSGNTIYF	TGTGCCATACGAGTGCGGAGTGACTCTGGAAACACCATATATTTT
TRBD2	.	TRBV6-1	TRBJ2-3	CASAASGRDTQYF	TGTGCCAGCGCAGCTAGCGGGAGAGATACGCAGTATTTT
.	.	TRBV12-3/TRBV12-4	TRBJ1-5	CASSLTQGLQPQHF	TGTGCCAGCAGTCTTACTCAGGGTTTACAGCCCCAGCATTTT
.	.	TRBV12-3/TRBV12-4	TRBJ2-3	CASSPRGLSGTDTQYF	TGTGCCAGCAGTCCCCGGGGCCTCTCGGGAACAGATACGCAGTATTTT
.	few	TRBV7-2	TRBJ2-1	CASSLSSSDGEQFF	TGTGCCAGCAGCTTGTCCTCTTCCGACGGTGAGCAGTTCTTC
TRBD1	.	TRBV7-2	TRBJ2-2	CASSRLTGGDGELFF	TGTGCCAGCAGCCGTTTGACAGGGGGTGACGGGGAGCTGTTTTTT
.	.	TRBV27	TRBJ2-1	CASSPLPLLAKEQFF	TGTGCCAGCAGTCCTCTCCCACTACTAGCAAAGGAGCAGTTCTTC
.	few	TRBV19	TRBJ1-5	CASSIGTAHSNQPQHF	TGTGCCAGTAGTATAGGAACAGCTCATAGCAATCAGCCCCAGCATTTT
.	.	TRBV12-3/TRBV12-4	TRBJ1-6	CASSLGRGRSPLHF	TGTGCCAGCAGTTTGGGCAGGGGTCGGTCACCCCTCCACTTT
.	.	TRBV6-2/TRBV6-3	TRBJ1-1	CASSYNPGTLVGEDTEAFF	TGTGCCAGCAGTTACAACCCTGGGACACTCGTTGGGGAGGACACTGAAGCTTTCTTT